A selection of T cell receptor beta chains follows, all from one sample in a study of regulatory T cells in long-lasting Graves disease. Using its own MiXCR run on the multiplex PCR reads, TCRdb lists one record per CDR3 protein. The sample holds 350,000 to 450,000 distinct CDR3 sequences; about an eighth are singletons and the top ten take 15% to 20%. The same specimen was also included in a second study, on T cells in Graves' hyperthyroidism and ophthalmopathy.

This specimen consisted of peripheral blood mononuclear cells (PBMCs), obtained at new diagnosis, from a patient treated with antithyroid drugs. Every receptor here comes from a woman between 18 and 30 years old with Graves disease. CDR3s include the opening cysteine and the closing phenylalanine or tryptophan. The D gene is left open where the match is weak. Some rows have no size entry. The others give once, few or many, or a class for an expanded clone.

D gene: TRBD1
clone size: many
V gene: TRBV6-1
J gene: TRBJ1-1
CDR3 DNA: TGTGCCAGCAGTCATTGGACAGGGGGTATGAACACTGAAGCTTTCTTT
CDR3 protein: CASSHWTGGMNTEAFF

D gene: -
clone size: many
V gene: TRBV6-5
J gene: TRBJ2-7
CDR3 DNA: TGTGCCAGCAGTTTCGGCAGGGCACTGCCCGAGCAGTACTTC
CDR3 protein: CASSFGRALPEQYF

D gene: -
clone size: many
V gene: TRBV12-3/TRBV12-4
J gene: TRBJ2-7
CDR3 DNA: TGTGCCAGCAGTTTAGCCGGGACCAGCTACGAGCAGTACTTC
CDR3 protein: CASSLAGTSYEQYF

D gene: -
clone size: many
V gene: TRBV14
J gene: TRBJ1-1
CDR3 DNA: TGTGCCAGCAGCCAAGACCTCCTCGGGACGGCGCCTGAAGCTTTCTTT
CDR3 protein: CASSQDLLGTAPEAFF

D gene: -
clone size: many
V gene: TRBV12-3/TRBV12-4
J gene: TRBJ1-1
CDR3 DNA: TGTGCCAGCAGTTTTACCCTTCTGGGGGAAGGCACTGAAGCTTTCTTT
CDR3 protein: CASSFTLLGEGTEAFF

D gene: -
clone size: many
V gene: TRBV20-1
J gene: TRBJ2-3
CDR3 DNA: TGCAGTGCTAGCTGGGGGGTTAGCACAGATACGCAGTATTTT
CDR3 protein: CSASWGVSTDTQYF

D gene: -
clone size: many
V gene: TRBV5-1
J gene: TRBJ2-5
CDR3 DNA: TGCGCCAGCAGCTTCGATACTAAAGAGACCCAGTACTTC
CDR3 protein: CASSFDTKETQYF

D gene: -
clone size: many
V gene: TRBV28
J gene: TRBJ2-5
CDR3 DNA: TGTGCCAGCAGTTACAACGAAGGGGGGACCCAGTACTTC
CDR3 protein: CASSYNEGGTQYF

D gene: TRBD1
clone size: many
V gene: TRBV7-9
J gene: TRBJ2-5
CDR3 DNA: TGTGCCAACAGCAAGACAGGGGGCGGGGGAGAGACCCAGTACTTC
CDR3 protein: CANSKTGGGGETQYF

D gene: -
clone size: -
V gene: TRBV9
J gene: TRBJ2-3
CDR3 DNA: TGTGCCAGCAGCGAATGGACAGACACAGATACGCAGTATTTT
CDR3 protein: CASSEWTDTDTQYF

D gene: TRBD2
clone size: many
V gene: TRBV20-1
J gene: TRBJ2-1
CDR3 DNA: TGCAGTGCTAGAGACCTTTCACGGGGGGTTACCTACAATGAGCAGTTCTTC
CDR3 protein: CSARDLSRGVTYNEQFF

D gene: TRBD2
clone size: many
V gene: TRBV2
J gene: TRBJ2-1
CDR3 DNA: TGTGCCACCTTGCCTAAGGGACTAGCGGGAGGGAAGTATTTTAATGAGCAGTTCTTC
CDR3 protein: CATLPKGLAGGKYFNEQFF

D gene: TRBD2
clone size: few
V gene: TRBV9
J gene: TRBJ2-1
CDR3 DNA: TGTGCCAGCAGCTCCCGGACTAGCGACAATGAGCAGTTCTTC
CDR3 protein: CASSSRTSDNEQFF

D gene: -
clone size: many
V gene: TRBV2
J gene: TRBJ2-1
CDR3 DNA: TGTGCCAGCGAAGGGGGGCCTCCCTCCAATGAGCAGTTCTTC
CDR3 protein: CASEGGPPSNEQFF

D gene: -
clone size: few
V gene: TRBV19
J gene: TRBJ1-5
CDR3 DNA: TGTGCCAGTAGTATTGGGGTTGGATGGCCGCGCCGGGGCAATCAGCCCCAGCATTTT
CDR3 protein: CASSIGVGWPRRGNQPQHF

D gene: -
clone size: many
V gene: TRBV7-9
J gene: TRBJ2-1
CDR3 DNA: TGTGCCAGCAGCTTATTTGGGTCGGCCGGACATGAGCAGTTCTTC
CDR3 protein: CASSLFGSAGHEQFF

D gene: -
clone size: many
V gene: TRBV6-1
J gene: TRBJ2-7
CDR3 DNA: TGTGCCAGCAGTCGACGGTCGGGTCGCCCCGGGCTAACCCGCTACGAGCAGTACTTC
CDR3 protein: CASSRRSGRPGLTRYEQYF

D gene: -
clone size: many
V gene: TRBV28
J gene: TRBJ2-1
CDR3 DNA: TGTGCCAGTGGAGGGGACCCTGAATATGAGCAGTTCTTC
CDR3 protein: CASGGDPEYEQFF

D gene: TRBD1
clone size: few
V gene: TRBV4-3
J gene: TRBJ1-1
CDR3 DNA: TGCGCCAGCAGCCAAGACGGGACAGGGTCTTTTCGAGCTTTCTTT
CDR3 protein: CASSQDGTGSFRAFF

D gene: -
clone size: many
V gene: TRBV7-9
J gene: TRBJ2-7
CDR3 DNA: TGTGCCAGCAGCTTGGGGGCAGGCGGGGGCGAGCAGTACTTC
CDR3 protein: CASSLGAGGGEQYF

D gene: TRBD1
clone size: many
V gene: TRBV10-3
J gene: TRBJ2-5
CDR3 DNA: TGTGCCATCAGTCTGGACAGGGTAGAGACCCAGTACTTC
CDR3 protein: CAISLDRVETQYF

D gene: TRBD2
clone size: many
V gene: TRBV20-1
J gene: TRBJ2-1
CDR3 DNA: TGCAGTGCTAGAGACCTTAGCGGGGGGTATTCCTACAATGAGCAGTTCTTC
CDR3 protein: CSARDLSGGYSYNEQFF

D gene: TRBD2
clone size: -
V gene: TRBV7-9
J gene: TRBJ2-1
CDR3 DNA: TGTGCCAGCAGCGGGGGACTATTTCAGGTCGAGCAGTTCTTC
CDR3 protein: CASSGGLFQVEQFF

D gene: -
clone size: -
V gene: TRBV30
J gene: TRBJ1-3
CDR3 DNA: TGTGCCTGGAGTAGCTGGGCCAGGCGCTCTGGAAACACCATATATTTT
CDR3 protein: CAWSSWARRSGNTIYF

D gene: -
clone size: few
V gene: TRBV7-2
J gene: TRBJ1-2
CDR3 DNA: TGTGCCAGCAGCCCTCCCAGCGACGGATTCTCATATGGCTACACCTTC
CDR3 protein: CASSPPSDGFSYGYTF

D gene: -
clone size: many
V gene: TRBV2
J gene: TRBJ2-7
CDR3 DNA: TGTGCCAGCAGCCCGACTAGAGACGAGCAGTACTTC
CDR3 protein: CASSPTRDEQYF

D gene: -
clone size: few
V gene: TRBV7-3
J gene: TRBJ2-1
CDR3 DNA: TGTGCCAGCAGCTTGACGGAGTACAATGAGCAGTTCTTC
CDR3 protein: CASSLTEYNEQFF

D gene: -
clone size: -
V gene: TRBV28
J gene: TRBJ2-7
CDR3 DNA: TGTGCCAGCAGTTTGGAGGGGGGACTTGGTCCCTACGAGCAGTACTTC
CDR3 protein: CASSLEGGLGPYEQYF

D gene: -
clone size: many
V gene: TRBV3-2
J gene: TRBJ2-2
CDR3 DNA: TGTGCCAGCAGCCGGTGTGGCGGCCGGACCGGGGAGCTGTTTTTT
CDR3 protein: CASSRCGGRTGELFF

D gene: -
clone size: -
V gene: TRBV6-2/TRBV6-3
J gene: TRBJ2-1
CDR3 DNA: TGTGCCAGCAGTGAAGTGTCAGACAACAATGAGCAGTTCTTC
CDR3 protein: CASSEVSDNNEQFF

D gene: -
clone size: -
V gene: TRBV7-2
J gene: TRBJ1-5
CDR3 DNA: TGTGCCAGCAGCTTAGCGGGACTGTCCAATCAGCCCCAGCATTTT
CDR3 protein: CASSLAGLSNQPQHF

D gene: -
clone size: many
V gene: TRBV20-1
J gene: TRBJ2-4
CDR3 DNA: TGCAGTGCTGCATGGACGGAAAACATTCAGTACTTC
CDR3 protein: CSAAWTENIQYF

D gene: -
clone size: -
V gene: TRBV13
J gene: TRBJ1-1
CDR3 DNA: TGTGCCAGCAGTCTGGGGGTAGCTGAAGCTTTCTTT
CDR3 protein: CASSLGVAEAFF

D gene: TRBD1
clone size: many
V gene: TRBV12-3/TRBV12-4
J gene: TRBJ2-2
CDR3 DNA: TGTGCCAGCAGCCCCAGGGACAGGGGAACCGGGGAGCTGTTTTTT
CDR3 protein: CASSPRDRGTGELFF

D gene: -
clone size: many
V gene: TRBV2
J gene: TRBJ2-3
CDR3 DNA: TGTGCCAGCAGTGATGGAAGGACTGGGGCCCGTGCAGATACGCAGTATTTT
CDR3 protein: CASSDGRTGARADTQYF

D gene: -
clone size: -
V gene: TRBV3-1
J gene: TRBJ1-2
CDR3 DNA: TGTGCCAGCAGCCAAGATAACTATGGCTACACCTTC
CDR3 protein: CASSQDNYGYTF

D gene: TRBD1
clone size: many
V gene: TRBV20-1
J gene: TRBJ2-7
CDR3 DNA: TGCAGTGCCTCAGGGGGCCGCGAGCAGTACTTC
CDR3 protein: CSASGGREQYF

D gene: -
clone size: few
V gene: TRBV6-4
J gene: TRBJ1-1
CDR3 DNA: TGTGCCAGCAGTGACGATTCGGGTCCAGGTAGCACTGAAGCTTTCTTT
CDR3 protein: CASSDDSGPGSTEAFF

D gene: TRBD2
clone size: few
V gene: TRBV29-1
J gene: TRBJ2-1
CDR3 DNA: TGCAGCGTTAGGAGAAAGGCTAGCGGGCTTTACAACAATGAGCAGTTCTTC
CDR3 protein: CSVRRKASGLYNNEQFF

D gene: -
clone size: -
V gene: TRBV20-1
J gene: TRBJ2-2
CDR3 DNA: TGCAGTGCTAGAGATAGGGGGTCGGGGGACACCGGGGAGCTGTTTTTT
CDR3 protein: CSARDRGSGDTGELFF

D gene: -
clone size: few
V gene: TRBV18
J gene: TRBJ1-1
CDR3 DNA: TGTGCCAGCTCAACGGCCGGGACACGATGGACTGAAGCTTTCTTT
CDR3 protein: CASSTAGTRWTEAFF